The next 14 T cell receptor beta chains were all read from a single sample in a study of TIL therapy for anti-PD-1-resistant metastatic lung cancer. As to time point: pre-treatment sample, taken before nivolumab and TIL therapy. This was the immunoSEQ v3 assay. Only in-frame clones appear in the TCRdb table, and some are missing; sequencing was by immunoSEQ multiplex PCR. The table records about 59,000 clones, 70% to 75% of them present only once. The material sequenced was blood, taken at baseline. The receptors derive from a person aged 25 to 80 with non-small cell lung cancer.

The CDR3 sequence is CASSPPSRDNSPLHF. DNA for the CDR3: TGTGCCAGCTCACCACCGAGCAGGGATAATTCACCCCTCCACTTT. The chain uses TRBV18 and TRBJ1-6, with D possibly being TRBD1 (5 bases). The germline gives CDR1 KGHSH, CDR2 LQKENI. The ends were cut back, 0 bases at V and 5 bases at J, with 8 bases in the middle. CDR3 length: 15 amino acids.

The V call is TRBV19, the J call TRBJ1-3; D may be TRBD1 (5 bases). CDR3 size: 14 residues. CDR1 is LNHDA, CDR2 SQIVND, per germline (reference sequence). Trimming pared 5 bases from V and 8 bases from J, leaving 16 bases between. This CDR3 reads CASSEDGARDTIYF. The CDR3 coding sequence is TGTGCCAGTAGTGAGGACGGGGCGCGTGACACCATATATTTT.

This clone was seen more than once but under ten times. The chain joins TRBV20-1 to TRBJ1-1; D not certain. Germline V lookup: CDR1 DFQATT, CDR2 SNEGSKA (reference sequence). CDR3 size: 11 residues. V dropped 0 bases and J dropped 7 bases, with 6 bases sitting between them. CDR3 in amino acids: CSARDQSEAFF. The CDR3 DNA sequence: TGCAGTGCTAGAGACCAGAGTGAAGCTTTCTTT.

The V and J genes are TRBV7-9 and TRBJ1-4; 7 bases match TRBD1. V shed 3 bases, J shed 4 bases, and the junction held 5 bases outside the gene matches. The length of the CDR3 is 15 residues. CDR1 and CDR2 from the germline V gene are SEHNR and FQNEAQ (reference sequence). CDR3 bases: TGTGCCAGCAGCTTCTGGGACAGCGGTAATGAAAAACTGTTTTTT. Amino acids: CASSFWDSGNEKLFF.

The chain carries TRBV6-5 and TRBJ1-2, with TRBD1 matching over 7 bases. J gave up 1 base and V 5 bases, and 7 bases lay outside the gene matches. Germline V gene lookup returns CDR1 MNHEY and CDR2 SVGAGI. This CDR3 is 15 amino acids long. This CDR3 is CASSRDSNINYGYTF. The CDR3 nucleotides read TGTGCCAGCAGTCGGGACAGCAACATTAACTATGGCTACACCTTC.

The chain has TRBV28 and TRBJ2-7, with D unclear. Germline CDR1 MDHEN, CDR2 SYDVKM. The germline V and J ends were trimmed by 4 bases and 2 bases, with 15 bases remaining between them. The CDR3 covers 15 residues. CDR3 amino acids: CASSSLLGAPYEQYF. CDR3 in DNA: TGTGCCAGCAGTTCCCTTCTGGGTGCCCCCTACGAGCAGTACTTC.

This clone has only a few counts. The rearrangement links TRBV7-2 to TRBJ1-2; unclear D gene. Trimming took off 1 base at V and 0 bases at J, with 6 bases between the two ends. The CDR3 has 14 residues. Germline V gene sequence: CDR1 SGHTA, CDR2 FQGNSA. The CDR3 nucleotides read TGTGCCAGCAGCTTAGGGGTTTCTAACTATGGCTACACCTTC. It yields the protein CASSLGVSNYGYTF.

V is TRBV15 and J is TRBJ1-1, with D unclear. CDR1 is LNHNV and CDR2 is YYDKDF in the germline V gene (reference sequence). The CDR3 has 13 amino acids. V gave up 5 bases and J gave up 5 bases, with 12 bases separating them. The CDR3 DNA reads as TGTGCCACCAGCCCAAACCGTGCTACTGAAGCTTTCTTT. Protein product: CATSPNRATEAFF.

V and J are TRBV28 and TRBJ1-1; no clear D gene. V was cut by 6 bases and J by 7 bases, with 30 bases left in between. Per germline, CDR1 MDHEN and CDR2 SYDVKM. The CDR3 is 18 amino acids. The CDR3 coding sequence is TGTGCCAGCAGCCTAACCCTCCCTAGATTCCGCGGTAATTATGAAGCTTTCTTT. As protein: CASSLTLPRFRGNYEAFF.

This clone came up a few times. This chain uses TRBV27 with TRBJ1-2, with 9 bases identical to TRBD1. V shed 6 bases and J 7 bases; nucleotides not matched to a gene: 9. This CDR3 contains 14 residues. CDR1 and CDR2 (germline): MNHEY, SMNVEV (reference sequence). This CDR3 reads CASRGSGTGPGYTF. CDR3 bases: TGTGCCAGCAGGGGGAGCGGGACAGGGCCTGGCTACACCTTC.

The V gene is TRBV5-1, the J gene TRBJ2-7; 12 bases line up with TRBD2. The CDR3 runs to 15 residues. J lost 2 bases, V lost 2 bases, and 2 bases had no gene match. CDR1 is SGHRS and CDR2 is YFSETQ in the germline V gene. CDR3 in amino acids: CASSFWTSGAYEQYF. The DNA of the CDR3 is TGCGCCAGCAGCTTCTGGACTAGCGGGGCCTACGAGCAGTACTTC.

CDR3 sequence reads: CASSLEREYEQYF. Here the CDR3 DNA reads TGTGCCAGCAGCTTAGAACGGGAGTACGAGCAGTACTTC. This chain links TRBV11-2 with TRBJ2-7; tentatively, D is TRBD2 (6 bases). The germline CDR1 and CDR2 sequences are SGHAT and FQNNGV. Trimming removed 0 bases at V and 4 bases at J, with 7 bases between. The CDR3 consists of 13 residues. The complete variable domain, with remaining parts taken from reference TRBV11-2 and TRBJ2-7, reads EAGVAQSPRYKIIEKRQSVAFWCNPISGHATLYWYQQILGQGPKLLIQFQNNGVVDDSQLPKDRFSAERLKGVDSTLKIQPAKLEDSAVYLCASSLEREYEQYFGPGTRLTVT.

The chain is built from TRBV5-8 and TRBJ2-7; TRBD2 matches at 7 bases. The germline V gene has CDR1 SGHTS and CDR2 YDEGEE. This CDR3 is built from 14 residues. The V segment lost 7 bases and the J segment 2 bases; nucleotides outside the gene matches: 9. The CDR3, as DNA: TGTGCCAGCTCTAAGCGGGGTGCCCCCTACGAGCAGTACTTC. Protein: CASSKRGAPYEQYF. Complete variable domain (other parts from reference TRBV5-8 and TRBJ2-7): EAGVTQSPTHLIKTRGQQATLRCSPISGHTSVYWYQQALGLGLQFLLWYDEGEERNRGNFPPRFSGRQFPNYSSELNVNALELEDSALYLCASSKRGAPYEQYFGPGTRLTVT.

V and J are TRBV7-2 and TRBJ2-1; 7 positions agree with TRBD2. The CDR3 contains 15 residues. Germline values: CDR1 SGHTA, CDR2 FQGNSA. V was pared by 1 base and J by 8 bases, with 8 bases of the junction left unmatched. CDR3 DNA sequence: TGTGCCAGCAGCTTAGGGGGGGGACCTTGGGATGAGCAGTTCTTC. Protein sequence: CASSLGGGPWDEQFF. The whole variable domain, remainder taken from reference TRBV7-2 and TRBJ2-1, is GAGVSQSPSNKVTEKGKDVELRCDPISGHTALYWYRQSLGQGLEFLIYFQGNSAPDKSGLPSDRFSAERTGGSVSTLTIQRTQQEDSAVYLCASSLGGGPWDEQFFGPGTRLTVL.